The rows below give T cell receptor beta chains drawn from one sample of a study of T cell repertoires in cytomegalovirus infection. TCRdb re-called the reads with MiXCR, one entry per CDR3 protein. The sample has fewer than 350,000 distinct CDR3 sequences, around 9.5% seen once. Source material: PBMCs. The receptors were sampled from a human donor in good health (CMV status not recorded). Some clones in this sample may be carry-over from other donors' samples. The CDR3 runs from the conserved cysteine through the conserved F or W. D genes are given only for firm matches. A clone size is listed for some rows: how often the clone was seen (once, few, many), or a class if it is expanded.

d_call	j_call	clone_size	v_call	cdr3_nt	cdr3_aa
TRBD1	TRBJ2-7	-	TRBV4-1	TGCGCCAGCAGCCACACACCGGGACAGGGGGCCTACGAGCAGTACTTC	CASSHTPGQGAYEQYF
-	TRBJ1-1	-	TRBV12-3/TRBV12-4	TGTGCCAGCACCAACTTCGGCGGCACTGAAGCTTTCTTT	CASTNFGGTEAFF
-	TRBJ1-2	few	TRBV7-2	TGTGCCAGCAGCTTAGTCTGGACAGCTAACTATGGCTACACCTTC	CASSLVWTANYGYTF
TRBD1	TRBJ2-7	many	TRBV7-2	TGTGCCAGCAGCCTGGACAGGGGGCTCGAGCAGTACTTC	CASSLDRGLEQYF
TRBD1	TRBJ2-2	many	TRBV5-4	TGTGCCAGCAGCCCGGACAGGTCGAACACCGGGGAGCTGTTTTTT	CASSPDRSNTGELFF
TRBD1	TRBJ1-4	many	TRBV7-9	TGTGCCAGCAGCCCGGACAGGGACGAAAATGAAAAACTGTTTTTT	CASSPDRDENEKLFF
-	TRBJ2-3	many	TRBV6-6	TGTGCCAGCAGTTACTCGGCAGGGGATGAATCTAGCACAGATACGCAGTATTTT	CASSYSAGDESSTDTQYF
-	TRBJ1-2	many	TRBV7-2	TGTGCCAGCAGCTATGAACACGCGTCCAATGGCTACACCTTC	CASSYEHASNGYTF
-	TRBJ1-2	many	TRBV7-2	TGTGCCAGCAGCTTACAAAAGAGCTATGGCTACACCTTC	CASSLQKSYGYTF
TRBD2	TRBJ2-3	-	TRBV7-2	TGTGCCAGCAGCTTATGGACTAGCGGGGGGCGGCAGTATTTT	CASSLWTSGGRQYF
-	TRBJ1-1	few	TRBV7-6	TGTGCCAGCAGCCACCCGGCGGGGGGCGCAGTGACTGAAGCTTTCTTT	CASSHPAGGAVTEAFF
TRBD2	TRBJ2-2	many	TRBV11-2	TGTGCCAGCAGCCTCGGGAGCGGGGCGGTCACCGGGGAGCTGTTTTTT	CASSLGSGAVTGELFF